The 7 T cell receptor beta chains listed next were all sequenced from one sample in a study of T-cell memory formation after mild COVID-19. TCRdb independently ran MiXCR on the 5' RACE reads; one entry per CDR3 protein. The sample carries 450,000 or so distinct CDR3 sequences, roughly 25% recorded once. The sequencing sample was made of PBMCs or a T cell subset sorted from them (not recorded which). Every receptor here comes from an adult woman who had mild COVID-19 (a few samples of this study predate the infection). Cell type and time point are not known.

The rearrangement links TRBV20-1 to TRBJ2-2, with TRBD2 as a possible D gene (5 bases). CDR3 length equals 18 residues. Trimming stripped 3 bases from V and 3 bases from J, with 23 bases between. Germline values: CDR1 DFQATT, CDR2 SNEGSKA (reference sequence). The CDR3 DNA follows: TGCAGTGCTAGTCATAGGACGGAGGTTGAGTTCCACACCGGGGAGCTGTTTTTT. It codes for CSASHRTEVEFHTGELFF.

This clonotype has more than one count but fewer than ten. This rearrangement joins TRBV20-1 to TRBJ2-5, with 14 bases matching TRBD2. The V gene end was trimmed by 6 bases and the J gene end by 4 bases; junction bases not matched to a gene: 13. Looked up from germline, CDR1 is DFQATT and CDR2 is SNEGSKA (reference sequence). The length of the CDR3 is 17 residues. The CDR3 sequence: CSAAGLAGDWVRETQYF. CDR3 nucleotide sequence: TGCAGTGCGGCGGGACTAGCGGGAGATTGGGTTCGAGAGACCCAGTACTTC.

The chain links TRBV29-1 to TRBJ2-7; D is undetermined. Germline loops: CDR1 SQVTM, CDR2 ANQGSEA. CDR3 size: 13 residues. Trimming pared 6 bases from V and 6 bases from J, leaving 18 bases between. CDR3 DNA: TGCAGCGTGGCATTAACACGCTCTTCCGAGCAGTACTTC. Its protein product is CSVALTRSSEQYF.

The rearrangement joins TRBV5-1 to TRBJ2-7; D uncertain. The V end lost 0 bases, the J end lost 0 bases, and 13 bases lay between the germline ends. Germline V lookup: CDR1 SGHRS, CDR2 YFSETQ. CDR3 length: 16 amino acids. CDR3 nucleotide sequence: TGCGCCAGCAGCTTGGACCGCCGGGTGACCTCCTACGAGCAGTACTTC. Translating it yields CASSLDRRVTSYEQYF.

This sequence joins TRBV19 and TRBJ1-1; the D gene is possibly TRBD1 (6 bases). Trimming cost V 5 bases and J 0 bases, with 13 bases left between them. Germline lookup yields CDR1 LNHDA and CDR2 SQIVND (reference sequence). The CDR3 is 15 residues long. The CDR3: CASSLGGDMNTEAFF. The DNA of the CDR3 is TGTGCCAGTAGTCTGGGGGGCGACATGAACACTGAAGCTTTCTTT. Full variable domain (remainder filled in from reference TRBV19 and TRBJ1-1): DGGITQSPKYLFRKEGQNVTLSCEQNLNHDAMYWYRQDPGQGLRLIYYSQIVNDFQKGDIAEGYSVSREKKESFPLTVTSAQKNPTAFYLCASSLGGDMNTEAFFGQGTRLTVV.

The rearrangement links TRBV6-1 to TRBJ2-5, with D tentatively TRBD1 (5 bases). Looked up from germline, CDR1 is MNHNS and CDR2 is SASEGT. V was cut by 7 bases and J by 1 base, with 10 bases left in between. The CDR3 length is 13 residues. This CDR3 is CASTLTVQETQYF. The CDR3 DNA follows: TGTGCCAGCACCCTGACAGTCCAAGAGACCCAGTACTTC.

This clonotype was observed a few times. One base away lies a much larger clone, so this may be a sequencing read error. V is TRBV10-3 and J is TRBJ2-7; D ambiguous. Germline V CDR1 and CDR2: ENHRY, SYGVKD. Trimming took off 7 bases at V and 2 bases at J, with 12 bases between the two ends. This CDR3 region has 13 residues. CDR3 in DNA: TGTGCCATCATTGGGGTTAGAACCTACGAGCAGTACTTC. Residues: CAIIGVRTYEQYF.